Listed below are T cell receptor beta chains from one sample, sequenced in a study of monozygotic twins with inflammatory bowel disease. TCRdb processed the 5' RACE reads again and assigns one entry to each CDR3 protein, with no DNA. The listing contains some 330,000 distinct CDR3 sequences. Material: blood. Receptor source: a human donor with ulcerative colitis or Crohn's disease, or a healthy co-twin of an affected twin (not recorded which). Both conserved end residues are part of each CDR3. Each record gives: V gene, J gene, CDR3 protein.

v_call: TRBV7-2; j_call: TRBJ2-7; cdr3_aa: CASSRGTNYEQYF
v_call: TRBV27; j_call: TRBJ1-6; cdr3_aa: CASSMGQGTESPLHF
v_call: TRBV24-1; j_call: TRBJ1-5; cdr3_aa: CATSGRRSGNQPQHF
v_call: TRBV7-2; j_call: TRBJ2-5; cdr3_aa: CASSFFLSETQYF
v_call: TRBV12-3/TRBV12-4; j_call: TRBJ1-4; cdr3_aa: CASSLTLQEKLFF
v_call: TRBV5-1; j_call: TRBJ2-1; cdr3_aa: CASSLLPDRSSYNEQFF
v_call: TRBV20-1; j_call: TRBJ1-4; cdr3_aa: CSARVLGASEKLFF
v_call: TRBV15; j_call: TRBJ1-3; cdr3_aa: CATSSGHTRYSIYF
v_call: TRBV5-1; j_call: TRBJ2-6; cdr3_aa: CASSLPDNVLTF
v_call: TRBV7-9; j_call: TRBJ2-1; cdr3_aa: CASSLGLDPSLF
v_call: TRBV15; j_call: TRBJ2-7; cdr3_aa: CATSRWATGTTLEQYF
v_call: TRBV12-3/TRBV12-4; j_call: TRBJ1-5; cdr3_aa: CASSPVAIRAQPQHF
v_call: TRBV28; j_call: TRBJ2-7; cdr3_aa: CASSETSGRYEQYF
v_call: TRBV12-5; j_call: TRBJ2-3; cdr3_aa: CASGLGRVVAGQTDTQYF
v_call: TRBV12-3/TRBV12-4; j_call: TRBJ1-6; cdr3_aa: CASSPHPTPGRAPLHF
v_call: TRBV7-2; j_call: TRBJ2-7; cdr3_aa: CASSFLTEQYF
v_call: TRBV20-1; j_call: TRBJ2-5; cdr3_aa: CSAREIRETQYF
v_call: TRBV5-4; j_call: TRBJ1-2; cdr3_aa: CASNAGGLDYGYTF
v_call: TRBV20-1; j_call: TRBJ2-1; cdr3_aa: CSAIGTGRNEQFF
v_call: TRBV7-9; j_call: TRBJ2-4; cdr3_aa: CASNTLSVAKNMQYF
v_call: TRBV24-1; j_call: TRBJ2-4; cdr3_aa: CATSDPGQGVNIQYF
v_call: TRBV7-9; j_call: TRBJ1-4; cdr3_aa: CASSRTGVTEKLFF
v_call: TRBV7-9; j_call: TRBJ2-6; cdr3_aa: CASSLVMGLGANVLTF
v_call: TRBV5-1; j_call: TRBJ2-7; cdr3_aa: CASSLAPDSYEQYF
v_call: TRBV5-6; j_call: TRBJ1-1; cdr3_aa: CASSLIGRNTEAFF
v_call: TRBV7-8; j_call: TRBJ1-1; cdr3_aa: CASSYELAQSDTEAFF
v_call: TRBV27; j_call: TRBJ2-1; cdr3_aa: CASSLLSSRGGNEQFF
v_call: TRBV7-6; j_call: TRBJ1-3; cdr3_aa: CASSLTTTGSGFGNTIYF
v_call: TRBV24-1; j_call: TRBJ2-5; cdr3_aa: CATSDTRTGQETQYF
v_call: TRBV5-1; j_call: TRBJ2-5; cdr3_aa: CASSLDPPETQYF
v_call: TRBV4-3; j_call: TRBJ1-1; cdr3_aa: CASSQESRAGEAFF
v_call: TRBV29-1; j_call: TRBJ2-2; cdr3_aa: CSIPRGALSGGELFF
v_call: TRBV5-1; j_call: TRBJ1-1; cdr3_aa: CASSPLGVRQNTEAFF
v_call: TRBV25-1; j_call: TRBJ1-1; cdr3_aa: CASSESGRAEAFF
v_call: TRBV4-3; j_call: TRBJ2-3; cdr3_aa: CASSQEGGRGTDTQYF
v_call: TRBV7-2; j_call: TRBJ1-6; cdr3_aa: CASSPSPERAYNSPLHF
v_call: TRBV28; j_call: TRBJ1-1; cdr3_aa: CASSFRVYKVLEAFF
v_call: TRBV7-3; j_call: TRBJ2-6; cdr3_aa: CASSLLGAGANVLTF
v_call: TRBV7-6; j_call: TRBJ2-2; cdr3_aa: CASSSPRGNGELFF
v_call: TRBV2; j_call: TRBJ2-5; cdr3_aa: CASSESPSGRREAQYF
v_call: TRBV10-3; j_call: TRBJ2-1; cdr3_aa: CAISEQTGSNEQFF
v_call: TRBV5-6; j_call: TRBJ2-3; cdr3_aa: CASSFLGEHTDTQYF
v_call: TRBV18; j_call: TRBJ1-5; cdr3_aa: CASSLDGYQPQHF
v_call: TRBV10-2; j_call: TRBJ2-5; cdr3_aa: CASSRSSVQETQYF
v_call: TRBV5-4; j_call: TRBJ2-3; cdr3_aa: CASSWGTNTQYF
v_call: TRBV5-1; j_call: TRBJ1-2; cdr3_aa: CASSSGGQTYYGYTF
v_call: TRBV7-9; j_call: TRBJ2-1; cdr3_aa: CASSWLALEQFF
v_call: TRBV12-3/TRBV12-4; j_call: TRBJ1-5; cdr3_aa: CASKVGNQPQHF
v_call: TRBV14; j_call: TRBJ2-3; cdr3_aa: CASKARDTQYF
v_call: TRBV6-1; j_call: TRBJ2-5; cdr3_aa: CASSGEGGGFQETQYF